This T cell receptor (beta chain) is drawn from a study of early T cells in non-severe SARS-CoV-2 infection. Turning to the study itself: Chains from this unsorted whole-blood bulk RNA could not be paired.

General observations from the study: Matches to VDJdb favored anti-spike CD8 responses and missed private and CD4 specificities.

This clonotype occurred many times. Its specificity is not known. Unique molecular identifiers were added to individual cDNA molecules. TCRdb re-derived calls from the 5' RACE reads in MiXCR, one entry per CDR3 protein. The data hold 80,000 to 95,000 distinct CDR3 sequences, with about 13% observed a single time. Looked up from germline, CDR1 is MNHNS and CDR2 is SASEGT. Trimming stripped 8 bases from V and 8 bases from J, with 21 bases between. The CDR3 length is 14 residues. The source material was whole blood. The chain recombines TRBV6-1 with TRBJ1-2; the D is unclear. The source is an adult who was a healthcare worker with PCR-confirmed SARS-CoV-2 infection or an uninfected control (not recorded which). The CDR3 is CASSARDPLQGYTF. The CDR3 nucleotides read TGTGCCAGCTCGGCGCGAGACCCGCTTCAGGGCTACACCTTC.